This T cell receptor (beta chain) was retrieved from a study of cytomegalovirus exposure and HLA in healthy donors. Looking at the study overall: Early on, a data release was issued that held 80 million to 90 million unique TCRs from HLA-typed donors. Study-level results: Upon later analysis, TCR association rates were observed to vary by HLA locus, being highest for DRB1 and lowest for HLA-C. Later analysis found that TCR beta chains associated with HLA were more clonally expanded than other, equally common chains.

A note on this clone: Its antigen is unknown. At one end the junction does not follow the germline gene, possibly because of a read error.

PCR primers comprised 60 Vbeta and 13 Jbeta primers. Sequenced by immunoSEQ multiplex PCR; TCRdb stores in-frame clones only, minus some. This sample has about 190,000 clones; roughly 77% occur once, and the top ten carry 2.5% to 4%. All the people who gave samples were healthy bone marrow donors. Specimen: PBMCs. The origin of this receptor is a woman aged 30 to 39 in good health and CMV-seropositive.

The CDR3 coding sequence is TGTTCCAGCAGCTTAATAGAGGGAAACTACACCTTC. Protein product: CSSSLIEGNYTF. The V call is TRBV7-9, the J call TRBJ1-2, with D hard to call. Germline V gene sequence: CDR1 SEHNR, CDR2 FQNEAQ (reference sequence). The CDR3 is made up of 12 amino acids. Using reference TRBV7-9 and TRBJ1-2 for the parts outside the CDR3, the full variable domain is DTGVSQNPRHKITKRGQNVTFRCDPISEHNRLYWYRQTLGQGPEFLTYFQNEAQLEKSRLLSDRFSAERPKGSFSTLEIQRTEQGDSAMYLCSSSLIEGNYTFGSGTRLTVV.